Below, 6 T cell receptor beta chains from the same sample are listed, as sequenced in a study of read filtering for tumor transcriptome and immune sequencing. Molecular barcoded adaptors covering alpha/delta and beta/gamma chains were used on approximately 400 ng RNA. MiXCR was run by TCRdb on the reads, yielding one entry per CDR3 protein. Found here are around 38,000 distinct CDR3 sequences, roughly 13% of them singletons; the top ten hold 25% to 35%. Input material: a population of CD138-negative cells sorted from bone marrow. Receptor source: a donor aged 40 or over with multiple myeloma.

At least ten counts were recorded for this clonotype. The chain uses TRBV7-2 and TRBJ2-5; 13 bases are shared with TRBD2. V shed 4 bases and J 5 bases; nucleotides not matched to a gene: 7. CDR3 length equals 16 residues. Germline CDR1 is SGHTA and CDR2 is FQGNSA. The CDR3 sequence is CASSSMGLAGTETQYF. The CDR3 nucleotides read TGTGCCAGCAGCTCCATGGGACTAGCGGGAACGGAGACCCAGTACTTC.

There are many counts of this clonotype. The chain couples TRBV5-1 to TRBJ2-1, with TRBD2 identical over 7 bases. Germline-derived CDR1 and CDR2 are SGHRS and YFSETQ. Germline trimming cut 4 bases from V and 0 bases from J; bases unmatched to any gene: 4. This CDR3 comprises 15 residues. CDR3 bases: TGCGCCAGCAGCGAAACTAGCGTCTCCTACAATGAGCAGTTCTTC. Amino acids: CASSETSVSYNEQFF. Combining the CDR3 with reference TRBV5-1 and TRBJ2-1 gives the whole variable domain KAGVTQTPRYLIKTRGQQVTLSCSPISGHRSVSWYQQTPGQGLQFLFEYFSETQRNKGNFPGRFSGRQFSNSRSEMNVSTLELGDSALYLCASSETSVSYNEQFFGPGTRLTVL.

Only a few counts were recorded for this clonotype. A much larger clone sits a single nucleotide away, making a read error possible. The chain uses TRBV20-1 and TRBJ1-5, with unresolved D. The germline V gene has CDR1 DFQATT and CDR2 SNEGSKA (reference sequence). The CDR3 is 12 amino acids. Deletions cut 6 bases from V and 8 bases from J, with 14 bases between. CDR3: CSAESDGKPQHF. The CDR3 DNA reads TGCAGTGCCGAGAGTGACGGGAAGCCCCAGCATTTT.

This clonotype was detected ten times or more. The rearrangement uses TRBV5-1 and TRBJ1-3; D not certain. Germline CDR1 is SGHRS and CDR2 is YFSETQ. The CDR3 is 14 residues long. V gave up 2 bases and J gave up 2 bases, with 8 bases separating them. The CDR3 DNA reads as TGCGCCAGCAGCTTCCAGGAACCTGGAAACACCATATATTTT. Protein: CASSFQEPGNTIYF.

In its sample, this clonotype was seen many times. The chain employs TRBV28 and TRBJ2-1; no reliable D call. Per the germline V gene, CDR1 is MDHEN and CDR2 is SYDVKM. The CDR3 spans 11 residues. Trimming cost V 7 bases and J 9 bases, with 10 bases left between them. This CDR3 reads CASTGFSEQFF. CDR3 DNA sequence: TGTGCCAGCACTGGGTTTAGTGAGCAGTTCTTC.

This clonotype appeared many times. V is TRBV20-1 and J is TRBJ2-1, with TRBD2 matching 13 bases. The CDR3 totals 15 residues. Per germline, CDR1 DFQATT and CDR2 SNEGSKA (reference sequence). V shed 5 bases, J shed 7 bases, and the junction held 8 bases outside the gene matches. CDR3 region: CSAHLLAGGRNEQFF. The DNA of the CDR3 is TGCAGTGCTCATTTACTAGCGGGAGGGAGGAATGAGCAGTTCTTC.